This T cell receptor (beta chain) was sequenced during a study of T cells in localized non-small cell lung cancer. Note on this clone: Its antigen is currently unknown.

Study-level results: Detection in adjacent lung was observed for a median 57 of the top 100 tumor clones. Adjacent uninvolved lung had the highest clonality, suggesting focused antigen responses. Longer overall survival was seen with higher T cell density measured in blood.

The method was immunoSEQ multiplex PCR; TCRdb's version includes in-frame clones alone and lacks a portion of them. The sample carries tens of thousands of clones, 88% recorded once. Source: peripheral blood, taken before any cancer treatment. This sequence originates from a woman aged 35 to 75 with stage I squamous cell lung carcinoma.

CDR3 sequence: CASSLGTRGSEQYF. In DNA, the CDR3 is TGTGCCAGCAGCTTGGGGACACGAGGGAGCGAGCAGTACTTC. The rearrangement uses TRBV5-4 and TRBJ2-7; D tentatively fits TRBD1 or TRBD2 (5 bases each). V dropped 0 bases and J dropped 6 bases, with 13 bases sitting between them. The CDR3 spans 14 residues. Germline lookup yields CDR1 SGHNT and CDR2 YYREEE (reference sequence).